This T cell receptor beta chain was documented in a study of blood T cell repertoires in COVID-19. At the level of the study: The United States, Italy and Spain provided the acute and convalescent COVID-19 samples. T cells, B-cell-depleted T cells, or PBMCs provided the cDNA or gDNA that served as material.

Looked up from germline, CDR1 is LNHDA and CDR2 is SQIVND (reference sequence). Trimming at V came to 9 bases and at J to 2 bases, leaving 7 bases not matched to a gene. The CDR3 contains 14 residues. Authors' processing steps: Reference gene primer amplification gave estimated nucleated cell counts. TCRdb's copy holds only in-frame clones and misses some; the assay was immunoSEQ multiplex PCR. The DNA was the basis for D and trimming; V, J and clone size are from that table. The data hold under 200,000 clones, with about 91% observed a single time. This sequence was found in a woman aged 55 to 70 who had recovered from COVID-19. The V gene is TRBV19, the J gene TRBJ1-5; 7 nucleotides match TRBD1. The sample was peripheral blood. CDR3 DNA: TGTGCCAGCTCGAGGGGGCAGGGCAATCAGCCCCAGCATTTT. Translated, it gives CASSRGQGNQPQHF.